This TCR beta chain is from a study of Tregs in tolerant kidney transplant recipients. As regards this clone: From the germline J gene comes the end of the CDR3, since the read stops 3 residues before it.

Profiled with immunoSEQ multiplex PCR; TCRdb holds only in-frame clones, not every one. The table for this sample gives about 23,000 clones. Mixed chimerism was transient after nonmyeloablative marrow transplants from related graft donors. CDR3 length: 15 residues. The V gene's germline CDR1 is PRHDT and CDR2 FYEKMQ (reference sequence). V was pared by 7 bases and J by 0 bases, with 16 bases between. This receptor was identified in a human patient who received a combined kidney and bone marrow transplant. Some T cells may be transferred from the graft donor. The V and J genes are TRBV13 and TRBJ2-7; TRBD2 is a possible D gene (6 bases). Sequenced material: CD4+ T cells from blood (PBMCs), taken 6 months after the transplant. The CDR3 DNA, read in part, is TGTGCCAGCACCACACTAGCCACGAGCTCCTACGAG. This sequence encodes CASTTLATSSYE. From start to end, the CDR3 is CASTTLATSSYEQYF.